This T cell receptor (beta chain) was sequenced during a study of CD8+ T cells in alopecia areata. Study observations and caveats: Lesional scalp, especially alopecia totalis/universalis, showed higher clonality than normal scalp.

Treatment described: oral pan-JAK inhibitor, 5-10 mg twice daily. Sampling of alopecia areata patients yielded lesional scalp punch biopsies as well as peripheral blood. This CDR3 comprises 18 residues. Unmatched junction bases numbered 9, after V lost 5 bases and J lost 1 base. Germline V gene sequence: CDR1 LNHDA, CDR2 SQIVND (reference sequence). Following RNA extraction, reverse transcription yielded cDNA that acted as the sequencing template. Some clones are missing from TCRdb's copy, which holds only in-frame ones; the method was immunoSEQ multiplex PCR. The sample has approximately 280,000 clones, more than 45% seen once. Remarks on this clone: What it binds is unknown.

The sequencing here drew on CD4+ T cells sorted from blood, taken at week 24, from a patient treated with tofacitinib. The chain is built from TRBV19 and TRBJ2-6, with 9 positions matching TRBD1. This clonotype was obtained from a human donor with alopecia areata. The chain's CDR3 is CASSPPLGTGSGANVLTF. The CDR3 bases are TGTGCCAGTAGTCCCCCCCTCGGGACAGGGTCTGGGGCCAACGTCCTGACTTTC.